These 29 T cell receptor beta chains were sequenced from one sample in a study of T cells in Graves' hyperthyroidism and ophthalmopathy. RNA transcripts yielded amplified TCR beta CDR3 regions. The HTBI primer set was used in a first-round RT-PCR of the TCR CDR3. From the multiplex PCR reads, TCRdb called clonotypes with MiXCR, one entry per CDR3 protein. This table holds roughly 300,000 distinct CDR3 sequences, about 18% found once. Sequencing used blood. Receptors were obtained from a woman in her fifties or sixties with Graves' hyperthyroidism.

This clonotype was counted many times. The chain couples TRBV5-1 to TRBJ2-7, with unresolved D. V lost 1 base and J 6 bases, leaving 8 bases between the germline ends. The CDR3 extends over 12 amino acids. Germline CDR1 SGHRS, CDR2 YFSETQ. CDR3 sequence (DNA): TGCGCCAGCAGCTTGTCGGGTTTCGAGCAGTACTTC. It encodes CASSLSGFEQYF.

At least ten counts were recorded for this clonotype. The rearrangement links TRBV6-1 to TRBJ1-1; D may be TRBD1 (5 bases). V was trimmed by 1 base and J by 1 base, leaving 16 bases between them. This CDR3 is 17 amino acids long. CDR1 and CDR2 (germline): MNHNS, SASEGT. CDR3 nucleotides: TGTGCCAGCAGTGAAGGAATGCAGGGCCGAGGGAACACTGAAGCTTTCTTT. Its protein is CASSEGMQGRGNTEAFF.

The chain is built from TRBV12-3 or TRBV12-4 and TRBJ2-5, with 7 bases identical to TRBD1. This CDR3 comprises 14 residues. Trimming cost V 5 bases and J 5 bases; bases outside gene matches: 8. CDR3 sequence: CASSIQGSGETQYF. In nucleotides, the CDR3 is TGTGCCAGCAGTATACAGGGGTCGGGGGAGACCCAGTACTTC.

The sample holds one count of this clonotype. Relative to the germline gene, one junction end is altered; a read error may explain this. The V call is TRBV5-1, the J call TRBJ1-4, with TRBD1 matching 7 bases. CDR3 length: 17 amino acids. Per the germline V gene, CDR1 is SGHRS and CDR2 is YFSETQ. The CDR3 region is CAGSLTQGIANNEKLFF. DNA of the CDR3: TGCGCCGGCAGCTTGACACAGGGGATCGCAAATAATGAAAAACTGTTTTTT.

The V and J genes are TRBV7-2 and TRBJ1-5; TRBD1 aligns across 12 bases. Germline lookup yields CDR1 SGHTA and CDR2 FQGNSA. The trim removed 3 bases at V and 7 bases at J, leaving 4 bases unmatched. The CDR3 sequence is 15 residues long. DNA for the CDR3: TGTGCCAGCAGCTTTGCCGGGACAGGGGGCCAGCCCCAGCATTTT. Its protein is CASSFAGTGGQPQHF.

There are a few counts of this clonotype. The CDR3 loop is CASSKGVGDTQYF. The CDR3 nucleotides are TGCGCCAGTAGCAAAGGGGTGGGAGATACGCAGTATTTT. The chain employs TRBV10-1 and TRBJ2-3; perhaps TRBD1 as D (5 bases). The CDR3 runs to 13 residues. V lost 9 bases and J lost 5, with 15 bases in between. Germline V gives CDR1 WNHNN, CDR2 SYGVQD (reference sequence).

In its sample, this clonotype was seen a few times. The rearrangement joins TRBV4-1 to TRBJ2-7; D is unresolved. CDR3 length: 17 residues. V lost 3 bases and J lost 4, with 22 bases in between. Germline V gene lookup returns CDR1 MGHRA and CDR2 YSYEKL. Here the CDR3 DNA reads TGCGCCAGCAGCCAGGGTGAAGGACCCTTAGGTCCGTACGAGCAGTACTTC. Encoded protein: CASSQGEGPLGPYEQYF.

This sequence joins TRBV19 and TRBJ2-3, with D tentatively TRBD1 (6 bases). CDR1 and CDR2 (germline): LNHDA, SQIVND (reference sequence). Trimming pared 6 bases from V and 0 bases from J, leaving 13 bases between. This CDR3 is 15 amino acids long. The DNA of the CDR3 is TGTGCCAGTAGCCTAACAGGGTGGAGCACAGATACGCAGTATTTT. Its translation: CASSLTGWSTDTQYF.

This clonotype was picked up a small number of times. The rearrangement links TRBV5-1 to TRBJ1-6; possible D gene TRBD1, 5 bases. Between the trimmed V and J ends, which lost 3 bases and 5 bases, there was a span of 18 bases. Germline lookup yields CDR1 SGHRS and CDR2 YFSETQ. This CDR3 region has 17 residues. This chain's CDR3 is CASSSSGATDNNSPLHF. The DNA of the CDR3 is TGCGCCAGCAGCTCGTCCGGGGCGACCGACAATAATTCACCCCTCCACTTT.

This rearrangement joins TRBV5-1 to TRBJ2-1; no clear D gene. CDR3 length: 15 residues. Trimming left V 0 bases short and J 2 bases short, with 9 bases between. The V gene's germline CDR1 is SGHRS and CDR2 YFSETQ. CDR3 sequence: CASSLVVTAYNEQFF. In DNA, the CDR3 is TGCGCCAGCAGCTTGGTGGTGACGGCCTACAATGAGCAGTTCTTC.

The rearrangement joins TRBV6-1 to TRBJ1-5; 8 bases match TRBD1. The CDR3 loop spans 15 amino acids. The germline gives CDR1 MNHNS, CDR2 SASEGT. Trimming cost V 8 bases and J 7 bases; bases outside gene matches: 13. The CDR3 sequence is CASGEGQGARQPQHF. CDR3 in DNA: TGTGCCAGCGGGGAGGGCCAGGGGGCCCGGCAGCCCCAGCATTTT.

V is TRBV15 and J is TRBJ2-7; D is unclear. The V gene's germline CDR1 is LNHNV and CDR2 YYDKDF (reference sequence). The V gene lost 3 bases and the J gene lost 5 bases, with 11 bases spanning the gap. There are 13 residues in the CDR3. CDR3 in amino acids: CATSSSVLNEQYF. The CDR3 region has the DNA TGTGCCACCAGCAGTTCCGTTCTCAACGAGCAGTACTTC.

This clonotype was counted a few times. The genes are TRBV30 and TRBJ1-6; D possibly corresponds to TRBD1 (6 bases). V shed 5 bases and J shed 7 bases, with 9 bases lying between them. Germline CDR1 reads GTSNPN; CDR2 reads SVGIG (reference sequence). This CDR3 contains 12 residues. DNA for the CDR3: TGTGCCTGGGGGACACCCAATTCACCCCTCCACTTT. Protein product: CAWGTPNSPLHF.

This sequence joins TRBV6-2 or TRBV6-3 and TRBJ2-7; weak D call: TRBD1 (6 bases). The germline V gene encodes CDR1 MNHEY and CDR2 SVGEGT. The CDR3 has 15 amino acids. The V gene lost 2 bases and the J gene lost 7 bases, with 18 bases spanning the gap. CDR3 DNA: TGTGCCAGCAGTTACCTCCTTAGCAGGGGCCATGAGCAGTACTTC. This sequence encodes CASSYLLSRGHEQYF.

This clonotype has a handful of counts. The chain combines TRBV2 with TRBJ2-1; 9 nucleotides align to TRBD1. The junction had 11 bases not matched to a gene; V was cut back by 7 bases and J by 7 bases. CDR3 length: 15 residues. Germline V CDR1 and CDR2: SNHLY, FYNNEI. The CDR3 is CASNPTGTGFNEQFF. In nucleotides, the CDR3 is TGTGCCAGCAACCCTACTGGGACAGGGTTTAATGAGCAGTTCTTC.

This chain joins TRBV5-1 and TRBJ2-3, with 10 bases identical to TRBD2. The V gene end was trimmed by 2 bases and the J gene end by 1 base; junction bases not matched to a gene: 7. This CDR3 contains 17 residues. Germline V gene lookup returns CDR1 SGHRS and CDR2 YFSETQ. The CDR3, as DNA: TGCGCCAGCAGCTTAGGGAAAACTAGCGGGGGCACAGATACGCAGTATTTT. It translates to CASSLGKTSGGTDTQYF.

This clonotype has ten or more counts. V and J are TRBV6-1 and TRBJ2-3; D call uncertain. The CDR3 totals 11 residues. The germline V gene has CDR1 MNHNS and CDR2 SASEGT. The V gene lost 6 bases and the J gene lost 5 bases, with 6 bases spanning the gap. As DNA, the CDR3 is TGTGCCAGCAGCTCCAAAGATACGCAGTATTTT. Protein sequence: CASSSKDTQYF.

The chain combines TRBV19 with TRBJ2-2; D unresolved. Germline values: CDR1 LNHDA, CDR2 SQIVND (reference sequence). Trimming removed 5 bases at V and 0 bases at J, with 13 bases between. The CDR3 is 16 amino acids. The CDR3 DNA reads as TGTGCCAGTAGTGAGTTACAAAACGCGAACACCGGGGAGCTGTTTTTT. Translated, it gives CASSELQNANTGELFF.

In its sample, this clonotype was seen a few times. J is TRBJ1-5 and V is TRBV6-1; D not resolved. CDR3 size: 14 residues. Germline assignment: CDR1 MNHNS and CDR2 SASEGT. With 0 bases removed from V and 7 bases from J, the gap between germline ends came to 10 bases. The CDR3 nucleotides read TGTGCCAGCAGTGAAGCTGTAACGGTACAGCCCCAGCATTTT. Protein sequence: CASSEAVTVQPQHF.

The chain links TRBV20-1 to TRBJ2-1; 7 bases are shared with TRBD1. This CDR3 region has 13 residues. Germline trimming cut 7 bases from V and 5 bases from J; bases unmatched to any gene: 8. Germline CDR1 DFQATT, CDR2 SNEGSKA (reference sequence). This CDR3 reads CSERGLQNNEQFF. CDR3 bases: TGCAGTGAGAGGGGGCTGCAGAACAATGAGCAGTTCTTC.

V and J are TRBV3-1 and TRBJ2-2; perhaps TRBD2 as D (5 bases). Between the trimmed V and J ends, which lost 0 bases and 7 bases, there was a span of 12 bases. CDR1 LGHDT and CDR2 YNNKEL come from the germline V gene (reference sequence). The CDR3 totals 15 residues. The CDR3 sequence: CASSQELASHGELFF. The CDR3 bases are TGTGCCAGCAGCCAAGAACTTGCTAGCCACGGGGAGCTGTTTTTT.

This chain's CDR3 is CASSLVAGGSGQFF. CDR3 DNA sequence: TGCGCCAGCAGCTTGGTGGCCGGGGGCAGTGGGCAGTTCTTC. This chain links TRBV5-1 with TRBJ2-1; either TRBD1 or TRBD2 may fit D (6 bases each). The germline V gene encodes CDR1 SGHRS and CDR2 YFSETQ. The CDR3 has 14 residues. Trimming cost V 0 bases and J 12 bases, with 16 bases left between them.

This clonotype was seen repeatedly, ten times or more. The J gene is TRBJ2-3, the V gene TRBV2; 8 positions agree with TRBD2. CDR3 length: 16 amino acids. V trimming: 4 bases; J trimming: 1 base; junction bases outside the gene matches: 7. CDR1 is SNHLY, CDR2 FYNNEI, per germline. The CDR3 DNA is TGTGCCAGCAGTGGGAGGACTAGCTTTGGCACAGATACGCAGTATTTT. It yields the protein CASSGRTSFGTDTQYF.

This clonotype has more than one count but fewer than ten. J is TRBJ2-3 and V is TRBV2; 12 bases are a match to TRBD2. The CDR3 length is 17 residues. With V trimmed by 2 bases and J by 4 bases, 7 bases remained unmatched. Per germline, CDR1 SNHLY and CDR2 FYNNEI. The CDR3: CASSERGTSGSPDTQYF. DNA of the CDR3: TGTGCCAGCAGTGAAAGGGGGACTAGCGGGTCTCCAGATACGCAGTATTTT. Combining the CDR3 with reference TRBV2 and TRBJ2-3 gives the whole variable domain EPEVTQTPSHQVTQMGQEVILRCVPISNHLYFYWYRQILGQKVEFLVSFYNNEISEKSEIFDDQFSVERPDGSNFTLKIRSTKLEDSAMYFCASSERGTSGSPDTQYFGPGTRLTVL.

This chain links TRBV29-1 with TRBJ1-2, with 8 bases identical to TRBD1. V shed 6 bases and J 4 bases; nucleotides not matched to a gene: 7. CDR1 is SQVTM and CDR2 is ANQGSEA in the germline V gene. The CDR3 runs to 13 residues. The CDR3 region is CSVRTGKTYGYTF. The CDR3 nucleotides read TGCAGCGTCCGGACAGGGAAAACCTATGGCTACACCTTC.

This clonotype was found many times. This chain joins TRBV28 and TRBJ2-2; TRBD2 is a possible D gene (6 bases). Trimming stripped 2 bases from V and 7 bases from J, with 8 bases between. The CDR3 spans 13 residues. Germline CDR1 reads MDHEN; CDR2 reads SYDVKM. CDR3 sequence (DNA): TGTGCCAGCAGTTTAGGGGAGGACGGGGAGCTGTTTTTT. This encodes CASSLGEDGELFF.

A remark on this clonotype: At one end, the junction sequence differs from germline, possibly due to a read error. Here the CDR3 reads CSVLPGLADNGQFF. The CDR3 nucleotides are TGCAGTGTTCTACCGGGACTAGCGGACAATGGGCAGTTCTTC. V gene TRBV20-1 combines with J gene TRBJ2-1; the match to TRBD2 covers 11 bases. The CDR3 runs to 14 residues. Looked up from germline, CDR1 is DFQATT and CDR2 is SNEGSKA (reference sequence).

The chain joins TRBV20-1 to TRBJ2-1; weak D call: TRBD2 (6 bases). Between the trimmed V and J ends, which lost 6 bases and 5 bases, there was a span of 14 bases. The CDR3 runs to 13 residues. Looked up from germline, CDR1 is DFQATT and CDR2 is SNEGSKA (reference sequence). The CDR3 nucleotides read TGCAGTGCCGCGGAGGGTTCCCACAATGAGCAGTTCTTC. Its protein is CSAAEGSHNEQFF.

A remark on this clonotype: A much larger clonotype is one base distant, so this may be a read error. The chain employs TRBV27 and TRBJ2-1; unclear D gene. The germline V gene encodes CDR1 MNHEY and CDR2 SMNVEV (reference sequence). The CDR3 extends over 15 amino acids. This CDR3 reads CASSIDFSSYNEQLF. Written as DNA, the CDR3 is TGTGCCAGCAGTATCGACTTTAGCTCCTACAATGAGCAGCTCTTC.